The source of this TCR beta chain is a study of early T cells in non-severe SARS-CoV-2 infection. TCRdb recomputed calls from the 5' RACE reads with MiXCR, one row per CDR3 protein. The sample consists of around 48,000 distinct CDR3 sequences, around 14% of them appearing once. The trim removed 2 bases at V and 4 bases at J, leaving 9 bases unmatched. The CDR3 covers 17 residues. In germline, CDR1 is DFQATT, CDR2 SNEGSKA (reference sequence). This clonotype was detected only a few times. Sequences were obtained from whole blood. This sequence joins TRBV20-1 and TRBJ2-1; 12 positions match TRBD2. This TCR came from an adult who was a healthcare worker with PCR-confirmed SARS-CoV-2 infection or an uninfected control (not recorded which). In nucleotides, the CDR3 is TGCAGTGCTAGATTGCTAGCGGGAGGGCTGGGGTACAATGAGCAGTTCTTC. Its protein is CSARLLAGGLGYNEQFF.